The 12 T cell receptor beta chains presented below share a single source sample, sequenced in a study of blood T cell repertoires in COVID-19. Generated by immunoSEQ multiplex PCR, the TCRdb table keeps only in-frame clones and is missing some. The sample lists some 220,000 clones; about 80% were seen once. Sequencing was done on a sample of peripheral blood. These receptors all stem from a woman aged 55-70 years with acute or convalescent COVID-19.

This clone has just one count. CDR3 sequence (DNA): TGTGCCAGCAGTTACTCACCGGATAATTCACCCCTCCACTTT. Translation: CASSYSPDNSPLHF. The chain uses TRBV6-5 and TRBJ1-6; D gene uncertain. This CDR3 region has 14 residues. V dropped 0 bases and J dropped 5 bases, with 5 bases sitting between them. The germline CDR1 and CDR2 sequences are MNHEY and SVGAGI.

This sequence joins TRBV7-2 and TRBJ1-1; D not certain. The germline V gene encodes CDR1 SGHTA and CDR2 FQGNSA. The CDR3 has 14 amino acids. The V gene lost 5 bases and the J gene lost 10 bases, with 20 bases spanning the gap. As DNA, the CDR3 is TGTGCCAGCAGCCCTGTAGCGGGCAAACCCCCAGCTTTCTTT. Amino acids: CASSPVAGKPPAFF. Together with reference TRBV7-2 and TRBJ1-1, the CDR3 gives the full variable domain: GAGVSQSPSNKVTEKGKDVELRCDPISGHTALYWYRQSLGQGLEFLIYFQGNSAPDKSGLPSDRFSAERTGGSVSTLTIQRTQQEDSAVYLCASSPVAGKPPAFFGQGTRLTVV.

V gene TRBV5-6 combines with J gene TRBJ2-5; D remains unclear. Trimming left V 2 bases short and J 1 base short, with 6 bases between. There are 13 residues in the CDR3. Germline CDR1 SGHDT, CDR2 YYEEEE. The CDR3 coding sequence is TGTGCCAGCAGCTTTGTCTTCCAAGAGACCCAGTACTTC. Translation: CASSFVFQETQYF.

The chain has TRBV5-6 and TRBJ2-1; D not resolved. The CDR3 covers 13 residues. CDR1 and CDR2 from the germline V gene are SGHDT and YYEEEE. Trimming removed 4 bases at V and 4 bases at J, with 9 bases between. As DNA, the CDR3 is TGTGCCAGCAGCCCGGGTCTTTACAATGAGCAGTTCTTC. Amino acid sequence: CASSPGLYNEQFF. The full variable domain, rest sourced from reference TRBV5-6 and TRBJ2-1, is DAGVTQSPTHLIKTRGQQVTLRCSPKSGHDTVSWYQQALGQGPQFIFQYYEEEERQRGNFPDRFSGHQFPNYSSELNVNALLLGDSALYLCASSPGLYNEQFFGPGTRLTVL.

This clone has only one observation. This rearrangement joins TRBV13 to TRBJ1-2; D is possibly TRBD1 (5 bases). With 2 bases removed from V and 7 bases from J, the gap between germline ends came to 8 bases. Germline CDR1 is PRHDT and CDR2 is FYEKMQ (reference sequence). This CDR3 has 12 amino acids. The CDR3 sequence: CASSLRGSGYTF. The CDR3 DNA follows: TGTGCCAGCAGCTTAAGGGGCTCTGGCTACACCTTC.

The V gene is TRBV30, the J gene TRBJ1-2, with a tentative D call TRBD1 (5 bases). There are 11 residues in the CDR3. V was pared by 6 bases and J by 4 bases, with 9 bases between. In germline, CDR1 is GTSNPN, CDR2 SVGIG (reference sequence). The CDR3 DNA sequence: TGTGCCTGTGAGCAGGGCTATGGCTACACCTTC. Amino acid sequence: CACEQGYGYTF.

The chain recombines TRBV6-5 with TRBJ1-6, with a tentative D call TRBD1 (6 bases). This CDR3 comprises 13 residues. Trimming took off 6 bases at V and 9 bases at J, with 12 bases between the two ends. Germline V gene lookup returns CDR1 MNHEY and CDR2 SVGAGI. The CDR3 DNA is TGTGCCAGCAGCCCAGGGGAGGGTTCACCCCTCCACTTT. This translates into CASSPGEGSPLHF.

The chain is built from TRBV2 and TRBJ2-5; D is perhaps TRBD1 (5 bases). The CDR3 covers 14 residues. Per the germline V gene, CDR1 is SNHLY and CDR2 is FYNNEI. V lost 5 bases to trimming and J lost 2 bases, with 12 bases between them. The CDR3 loop is CASSYRTNQETQYF. CDR3 DNA sequence: TGTGCCAGCAGTTATCGGACAAATCAAGAGACCCAGTACTTC.

The chain links TRBV30 to TRBJ1-5; D uncertain. Germline CDR1 GTSNPN, CDR2 SVGIG (reference sequence). Trimming removed 1 base from V and 8 bases from J, with 15 bases in between. This CDR3 has 14 amino acids. The CDR3 reads CAWSDGGFGEPQHF. The CDR3 region has the DNA TGTGCCTGGAGTGACGGCGGCTTTGGAGAGCCCCAGCATTTT.

This clone appeared a few times. The sample has other DNA sequences that encode this CDR3 too. DNA of the CDR3: TGTGCCAGCAGTTTAGAGGGGGCGTATGGCTACACCTTC. Translated: CASSLEGAYGYTF. The rearrangement uses TRBV12-3 or TRBV12-4 and TRBJ1-2; 7 bases map to TRBD1. The CDR3 runs 13 residues. V gave up 1 base and J gave up 5 bases; unmatched junction bases: 1.

The chain is built from TRBV30 and TRBJ1-2; no clear D gene. V dropped 5 bases and J dropped 8 bases, with 12 bases sitting between them. CDR3 length equals 11 residues. Germline CDR1 is GTSNPN and CDR2 is SVGIG (reference sequence). In DNA, the CDR3 is TGTGCCTGGGGCCGGAGATTGGGCTACACCTTC. It codes for CAWGRRLGYTF.

The J gene is TRBJ1-1, the V gene TRBV10-1; 8 bases map to TRBD1. Trimming at V came to 6 bases and at J to 5 bases, leaving 14 bases not matched to a gene. The CDR3 is 16 amino acids. Germline V gives CDR1 WNHNN, CDR2 SYGVQD (reference sequence). The CDR3 nucleotides are TGCGCCAGCAGCGGACAGGGAGTTTTTGAGGGGACTGAAGCTTTCTTT. This sequence encodes CASSGQGVFEGTEAFF.